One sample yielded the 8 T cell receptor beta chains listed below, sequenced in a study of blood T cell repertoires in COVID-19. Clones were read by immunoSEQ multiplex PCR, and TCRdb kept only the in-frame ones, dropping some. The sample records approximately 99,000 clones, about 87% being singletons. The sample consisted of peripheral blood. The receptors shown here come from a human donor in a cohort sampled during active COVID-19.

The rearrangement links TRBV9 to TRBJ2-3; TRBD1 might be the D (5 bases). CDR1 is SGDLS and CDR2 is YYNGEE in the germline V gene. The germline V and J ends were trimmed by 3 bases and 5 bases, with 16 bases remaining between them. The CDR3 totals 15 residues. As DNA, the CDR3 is TGTGCCAGCAGCGAATCAGGGTCCTCGGGAGATACGCAGTATTTT. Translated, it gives CASSESGSSGDTQYF.

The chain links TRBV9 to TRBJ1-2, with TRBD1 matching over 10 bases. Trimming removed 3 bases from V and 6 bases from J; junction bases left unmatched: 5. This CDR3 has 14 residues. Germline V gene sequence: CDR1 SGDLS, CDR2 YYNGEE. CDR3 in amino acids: CASSASDRGDGYTF. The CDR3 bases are TGTGCCAGCAGCGCTTCGGACAGGGGGGATGGCTACACCTTC.

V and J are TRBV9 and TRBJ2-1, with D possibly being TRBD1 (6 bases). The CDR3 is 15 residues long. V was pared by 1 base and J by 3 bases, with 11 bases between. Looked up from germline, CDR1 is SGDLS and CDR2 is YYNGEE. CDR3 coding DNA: TGTGCCAGCAGCGTAAGCACAGGGAACTACAATGAGCAGTTCTTC. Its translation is CASSVSTGNYNEQFF.

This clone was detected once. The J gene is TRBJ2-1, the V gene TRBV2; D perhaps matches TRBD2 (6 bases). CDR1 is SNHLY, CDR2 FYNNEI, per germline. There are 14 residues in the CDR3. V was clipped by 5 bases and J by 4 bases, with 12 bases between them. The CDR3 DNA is TGTGCCAGCAGTCCCCAGCGGGCGTACAATGAGCAGTTCTTC. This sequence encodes CASSPQRAYNEQFF.

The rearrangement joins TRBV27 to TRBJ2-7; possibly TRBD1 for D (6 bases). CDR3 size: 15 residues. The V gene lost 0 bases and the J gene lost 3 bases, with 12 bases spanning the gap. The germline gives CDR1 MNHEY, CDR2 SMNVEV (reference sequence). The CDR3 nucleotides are TGTGCCAGCAGTTTATCTGACAGGACGCTCTACGAGCAGTACTTC. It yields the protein CASSLSDRTLYEQYF.

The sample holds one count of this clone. CDR3 DNA: TGTGCCACCTCGGGAGATAATTCACCCCTCCACTTT. Its protein product is CATSGDNSPLHF. This rearrangement joins TRBV3-1 (or the pseudogene TRBV3-2) to TRBJ1-6; unclear D gene. The V and J ends lost 10 bases and 5 bases respectively, with 9 bases between them. This CDR3 spans 12 amino acids. Per the germline V gene, CDR1 is LGHDT and CDR2 is YNNKEL (reference sequence).

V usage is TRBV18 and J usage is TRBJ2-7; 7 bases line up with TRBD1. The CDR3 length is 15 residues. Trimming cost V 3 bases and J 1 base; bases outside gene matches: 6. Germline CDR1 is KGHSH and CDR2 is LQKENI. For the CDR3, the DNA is TGTGCCAGCTCACCGCGAATGGACAGGTCCTACGAGCAGTACTTC. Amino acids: CASSPRMDRSYEQYF.

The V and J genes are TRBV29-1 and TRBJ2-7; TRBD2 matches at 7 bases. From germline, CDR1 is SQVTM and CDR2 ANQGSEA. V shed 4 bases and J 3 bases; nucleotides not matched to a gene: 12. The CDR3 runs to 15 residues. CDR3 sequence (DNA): TGCAGCGTTGCGGGGAGAGAGGGAGGGCTCTACGAGCAGTACTTC. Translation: CSVAGREGGLYEQYF.